The rows below give T cell receptor beta chains drawn from one sample of a study of cytomegalovirus exposure and HLA in healthy donors. Repertoires were generated with immunoSEQ multiplex PCR, while TCRdb's copy carries only in-frame clones and drops some. Of around 170,000 clones in the sample, 75% to 90% were seen once. The sample was PBMCs. The origin of the receptors is a man aged 40-49 years in good health and CMV-seropositive. The CDR3 runs from the conserved cysteine through the conserved F or W.

TRBV14,14,CASSQGTGNTEAFF
TRBV29-1,11,CSVEGRNGYTF
TRBV4-1,15,CASSHVQTGNTEAFF
TRBV7-6,12,CASSPRAGELFF
TRBV18,15,CASSPPREVSYEQYF
TRBV7-2,16,CASSLAGMGRYYEQYF
TRBV5-4,13,CASSFGGANEQFF
TRBV7-9,14,CASSLGGLNQPQHF
TRBV7-9,14,CASSRDRVGNTIYF
TRBV30,15,CAWSVRSGGGKTQYF
TRBV11-1,15,CASSPRDKPSYGYTF
TRBV27,20,CASSSSLPGLAGPSRSEQFF
TRBV7-2,12,CASSSVGNTIYF
TRBV2,17,CASSVASGRTSGGEQFF
TRBV27,16,CASSFSVRGSSYEQYF
TRBV29-1,15,CSVETPTGSFYGYTF